The TCR beta chain under discussion was sequenced for a study of sequential checkpoint blockade in melanoma. Study details: Patients were randomized 1:1 to nivolumab-then-ipilimumab or ipilimumab-then-nivolumab first-line. Roughly 22 patients had matched tumor biopsies before treatment and at week 13 after nivolumab or ipilimumab alone. TCRβ was sequenced from DNA of some 97 pretreatment tumors. General study findings and limits: Rising tumor T-cell fraction and clonality meant about 30 times likelier benefit.

Treatment here: randomized to nivolumab then ipilimumab (arm A) or the reverse (arm B). Sequencing was performed with immunoSEQ multiplex PCR; in TCRdb, only in-frame clones are kept and a portion is missing. This table holds around 6,000 clones, roughly 21% found once. To note about this clone: Its target is not known.

The CDR3 contains 14 residues. Germline values: CDR1 SGHRS, CDR2 YFSETQ. The V gene end was trimmed by 1 base and the J gene end by 2 bases; junction bases not matched to a gene: 2. This chain connects TRBV5-1 to TRBJ2-5; 7 nucleotides line up with TRBD2. The TCR comes from a human donor with melanoma. The starting material was tumor tissue (inferred from file names), obtained from a patient given nivolumab and ipilimumab in sequence. The CDR3 loop reads CASSLLGGQETQYF. CDR3 nucleotide sequence: TGCGCCAGCAGCTTGTTGGGAGGGCAAGAGACCCAGTACTTC.